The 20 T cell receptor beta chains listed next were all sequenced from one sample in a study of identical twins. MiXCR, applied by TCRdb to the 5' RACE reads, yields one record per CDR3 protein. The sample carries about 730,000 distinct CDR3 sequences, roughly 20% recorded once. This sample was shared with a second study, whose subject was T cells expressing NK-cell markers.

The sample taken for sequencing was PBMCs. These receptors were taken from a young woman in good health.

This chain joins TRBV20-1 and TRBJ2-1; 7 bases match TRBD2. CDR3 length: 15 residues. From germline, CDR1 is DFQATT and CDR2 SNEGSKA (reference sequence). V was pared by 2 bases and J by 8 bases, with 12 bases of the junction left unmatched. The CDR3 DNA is TGCAGTGCTAGATATGGCGGGGGTGGGTTAGATGAGCAGTTCTTC. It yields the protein CSARYGGGGLDEQFF.

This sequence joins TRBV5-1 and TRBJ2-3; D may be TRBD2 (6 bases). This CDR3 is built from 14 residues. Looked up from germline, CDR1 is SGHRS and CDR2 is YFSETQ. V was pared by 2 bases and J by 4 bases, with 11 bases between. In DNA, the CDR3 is TGCGCCAGCAGCTTAAGATTAGCGGCAGATACGCAGTATTTT. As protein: CASSLRLAADTQYF.

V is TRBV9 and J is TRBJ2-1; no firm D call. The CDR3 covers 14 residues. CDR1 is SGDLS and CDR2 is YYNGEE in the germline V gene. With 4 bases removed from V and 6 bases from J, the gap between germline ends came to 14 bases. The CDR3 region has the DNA TGTGCCAGCAGCCCAGGACCGGGTCCCAATGAGCAGTTCTTC. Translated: CASSPGPGPNEQFF.

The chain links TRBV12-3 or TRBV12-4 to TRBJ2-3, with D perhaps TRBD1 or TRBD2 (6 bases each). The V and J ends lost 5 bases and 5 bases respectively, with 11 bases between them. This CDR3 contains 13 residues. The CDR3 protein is CASSLGGQDTQYF. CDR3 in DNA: TGTGCCAGCAGTCTAGGGGGGCAAGATACGCAGTATTTT.

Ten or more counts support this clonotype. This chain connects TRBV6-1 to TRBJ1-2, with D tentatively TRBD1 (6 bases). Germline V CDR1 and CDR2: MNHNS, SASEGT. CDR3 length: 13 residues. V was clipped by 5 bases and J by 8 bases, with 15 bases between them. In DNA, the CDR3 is TGTGCCAGCAGTCAACAGGGTTACGGCGGCTACACCTTC. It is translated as CASSQQGYGGYTF.

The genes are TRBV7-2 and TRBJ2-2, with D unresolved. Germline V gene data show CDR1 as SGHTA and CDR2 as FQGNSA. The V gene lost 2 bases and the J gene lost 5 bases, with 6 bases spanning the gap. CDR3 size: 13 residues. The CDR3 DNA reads TGTGCCAGCAGCTTATCCATGACCGGGGAGCTGTTTTTT. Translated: CASSLSMTGELFF.

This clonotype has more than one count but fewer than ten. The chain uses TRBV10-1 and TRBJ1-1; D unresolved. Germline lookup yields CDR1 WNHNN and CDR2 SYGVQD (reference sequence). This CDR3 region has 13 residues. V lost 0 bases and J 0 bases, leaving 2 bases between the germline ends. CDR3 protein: CASSESLNTEAFF. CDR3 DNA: TGCGCCAGCAGTGAGTCGTTGAACACTGAAGCTTTCTTT.

CDR3 coding DNA: TGTGCCAGCACGGCGTTTGAGACCCAGTACTTC. It translates to CASTAFETQYF. The chain employs TRBV3-1 and TRBJ2-5, with D hard to call. This CDR3 spans 11 amino acids. V gave up 7 bases and J gave up 5 bases, with 8 bases separating them. The germline V gene has CDR1 LGHDT and CDR2 YNNKEL (reference sequence).

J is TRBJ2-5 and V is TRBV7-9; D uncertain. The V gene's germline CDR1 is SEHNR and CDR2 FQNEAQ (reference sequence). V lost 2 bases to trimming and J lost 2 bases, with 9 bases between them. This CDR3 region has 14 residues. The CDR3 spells CASSLRVLQETQYF. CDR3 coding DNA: TGTGCCAGCAGCTTAAGAGTATTACAAGAGACCCAGTACTTC.

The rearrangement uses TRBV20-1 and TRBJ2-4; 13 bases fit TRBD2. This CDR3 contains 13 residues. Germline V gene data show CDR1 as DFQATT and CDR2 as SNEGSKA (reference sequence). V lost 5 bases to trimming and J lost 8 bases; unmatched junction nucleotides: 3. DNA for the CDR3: TGCAGTGCTGGACTAGCGGGAGCCTACATTCAGTACTTC. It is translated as CSAGLAGAYIQYF.

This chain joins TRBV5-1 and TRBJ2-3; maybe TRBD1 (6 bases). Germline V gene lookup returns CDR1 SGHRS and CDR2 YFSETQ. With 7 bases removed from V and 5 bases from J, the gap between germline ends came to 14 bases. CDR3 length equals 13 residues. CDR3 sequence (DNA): TGCGCCAGCGAGGGACACGAGGGAGATACGCAGTATTTT. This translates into CASEGHEGDTQYF.

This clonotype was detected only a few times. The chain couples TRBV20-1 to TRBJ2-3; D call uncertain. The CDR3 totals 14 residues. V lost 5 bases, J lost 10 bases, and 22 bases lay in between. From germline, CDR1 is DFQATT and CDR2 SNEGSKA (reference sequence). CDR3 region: CSASRAQSSGSQYF. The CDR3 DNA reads TGCAGTGCTTCCCGGGCCCAGTCGTCAGGTTCGCAGTATTTT.

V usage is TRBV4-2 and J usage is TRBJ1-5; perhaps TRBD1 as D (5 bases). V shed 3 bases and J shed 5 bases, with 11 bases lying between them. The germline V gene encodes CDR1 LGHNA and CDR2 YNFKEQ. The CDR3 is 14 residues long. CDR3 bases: TGTGCCAGCAGCCAGGGGGAGTCGGATCAGCCCCAGCATTTT. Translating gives CASSQGESDQPQHF.

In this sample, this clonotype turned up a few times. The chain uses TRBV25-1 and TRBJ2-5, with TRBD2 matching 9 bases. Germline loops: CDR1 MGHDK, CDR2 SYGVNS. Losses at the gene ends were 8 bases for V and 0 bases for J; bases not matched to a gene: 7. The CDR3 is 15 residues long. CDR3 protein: CASGGLAWYQETQYF. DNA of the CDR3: TGTGCCAGCGGCGGACTAGCGTGGTACCAAGAGACCCAGTACTTC.

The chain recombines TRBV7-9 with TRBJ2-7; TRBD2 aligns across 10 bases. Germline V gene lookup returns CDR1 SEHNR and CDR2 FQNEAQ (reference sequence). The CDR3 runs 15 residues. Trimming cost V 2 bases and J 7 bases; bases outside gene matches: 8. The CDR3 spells CASSLMVAGGKEQYF. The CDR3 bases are TGTGCCAGCAGCTTAATGGTAGCGGGAGGTAAAGAGCAGTACTTC.

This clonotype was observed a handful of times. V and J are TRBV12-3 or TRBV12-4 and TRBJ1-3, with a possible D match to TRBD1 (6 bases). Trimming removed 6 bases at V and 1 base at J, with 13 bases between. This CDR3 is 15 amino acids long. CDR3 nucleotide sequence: TGTGCCAGCAGCACAGGGATATTGTCTGGAAACACCATATATTTT. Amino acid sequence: CASSTGILSGNTIYF.

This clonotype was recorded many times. The CDR3 is CASSLYWGTNEKLFF. CDR3 coding DNA: TGCGCCAGCAGCTTGTACTGGGGAACTAATGAAAAACTGTTTTTT. The chain recombines TRBV5-1 with TRBJ1-4; no clear D. The CDR3 sequence is 15 residues long. V was cut by 1 base and J by 1 base, with 8 bases left in between. Germline CDR1 reads SGHRS; CDR2 reads YFSETQ.

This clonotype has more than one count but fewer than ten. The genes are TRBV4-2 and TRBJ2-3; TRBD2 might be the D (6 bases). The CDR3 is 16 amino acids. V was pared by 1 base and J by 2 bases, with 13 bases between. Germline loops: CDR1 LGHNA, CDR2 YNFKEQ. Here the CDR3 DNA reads TGTGCCAGCAGCCAAGGTCGTCGGGAGATCACAGATACGCAGTATTTT. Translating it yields CASSQGRREITDTQYF.

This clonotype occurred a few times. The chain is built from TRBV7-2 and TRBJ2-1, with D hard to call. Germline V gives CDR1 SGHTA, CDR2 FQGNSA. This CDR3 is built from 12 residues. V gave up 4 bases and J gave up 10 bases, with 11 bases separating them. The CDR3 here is CASSYQFGEQFF. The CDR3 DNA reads TGTGCCAGCAGCTACCAGTTCGGGGAGCAGTTCTTC.

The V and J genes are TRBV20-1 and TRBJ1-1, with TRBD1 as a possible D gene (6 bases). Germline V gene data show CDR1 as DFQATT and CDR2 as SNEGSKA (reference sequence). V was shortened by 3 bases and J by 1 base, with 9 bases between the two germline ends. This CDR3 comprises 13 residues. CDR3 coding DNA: TGCAGTGCTAGTAAGGGACAGAACACTGAAGCTTTCTTT. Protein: CSASKGQNTEAFF.